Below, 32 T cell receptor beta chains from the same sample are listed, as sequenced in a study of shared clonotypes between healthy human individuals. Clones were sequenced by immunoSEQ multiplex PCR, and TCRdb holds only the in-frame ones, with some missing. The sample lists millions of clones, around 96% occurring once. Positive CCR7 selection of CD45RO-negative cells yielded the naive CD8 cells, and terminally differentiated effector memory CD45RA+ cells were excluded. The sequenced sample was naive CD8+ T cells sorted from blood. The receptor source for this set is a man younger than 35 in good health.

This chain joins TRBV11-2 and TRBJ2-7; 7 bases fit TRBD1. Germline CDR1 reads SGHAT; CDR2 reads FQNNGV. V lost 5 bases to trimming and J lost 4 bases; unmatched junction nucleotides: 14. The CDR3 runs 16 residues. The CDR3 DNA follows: TGTGCCAGCAGCCTTACAGGGGACGGGCTTCTTTACGAGCAGTACTTC. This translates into CASSLTGDGLLYEQYF. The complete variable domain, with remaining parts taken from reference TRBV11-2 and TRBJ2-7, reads EAGVAQSPRYKIIEKRQSVAFWCNPISGHATLYWYQQILGQGPKLLIQFQNNGVVDDSQLPKDRFSAERLKGVDSTLKIQPAKLEDSAVYLCASSLTGDGLLYEQYFGPGTRLTVT.

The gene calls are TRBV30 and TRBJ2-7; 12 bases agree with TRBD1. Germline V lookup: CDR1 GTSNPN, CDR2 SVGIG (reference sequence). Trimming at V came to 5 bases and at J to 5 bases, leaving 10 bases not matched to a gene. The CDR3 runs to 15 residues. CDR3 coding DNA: TGTGCCTGGGATGAGGGACAGGGGGCGGCTAACGAGCAGTACTTC. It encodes CAWDEGQGAANEQYF.

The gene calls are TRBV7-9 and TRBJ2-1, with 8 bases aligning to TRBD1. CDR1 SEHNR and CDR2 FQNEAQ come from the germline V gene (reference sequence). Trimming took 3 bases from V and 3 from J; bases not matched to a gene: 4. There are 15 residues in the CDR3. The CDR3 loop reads CASSFPGTGYNEQFF. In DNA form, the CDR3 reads TGTGCCAGCAGCTTCCCCGGGACAGGCTACAATGAGCAGTTCTTC.

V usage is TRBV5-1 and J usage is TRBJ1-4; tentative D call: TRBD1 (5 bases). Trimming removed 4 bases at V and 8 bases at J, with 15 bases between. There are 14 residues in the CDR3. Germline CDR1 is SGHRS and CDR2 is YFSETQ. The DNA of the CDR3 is TGCGCCAGCAGCCTAGACAGAGGTGAAGAAAAACTGTTTTTT. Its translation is CASSLDRGEEKLFF. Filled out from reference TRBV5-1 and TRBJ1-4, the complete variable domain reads KAGVTQTPRYLIKTRGQQVTLSCSPISGHRSVSWYQQTPGQGLQFLFEYFSETQRNKGNFPGRFSGRQFSNSRSEMNVSTLELGDSALYLCASSLDRGEEKLFFGSGTQLSVL.

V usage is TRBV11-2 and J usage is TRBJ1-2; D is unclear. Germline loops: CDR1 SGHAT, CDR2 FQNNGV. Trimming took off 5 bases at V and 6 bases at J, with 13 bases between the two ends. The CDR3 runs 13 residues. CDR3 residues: CASSLAGSNGYTF. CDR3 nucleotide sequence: TGTGCCAGCAGCCTAGCCGGTAGTAATGGCTACACCTTC.

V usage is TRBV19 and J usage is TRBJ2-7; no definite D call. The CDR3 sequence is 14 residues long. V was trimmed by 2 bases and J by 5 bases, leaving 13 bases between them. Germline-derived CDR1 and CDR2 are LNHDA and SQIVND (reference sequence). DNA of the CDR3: TGTGCCAGTAGTATACTCTTGAACACCAACGAGCAGTACTTC. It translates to CASSILLNTNEQYF.

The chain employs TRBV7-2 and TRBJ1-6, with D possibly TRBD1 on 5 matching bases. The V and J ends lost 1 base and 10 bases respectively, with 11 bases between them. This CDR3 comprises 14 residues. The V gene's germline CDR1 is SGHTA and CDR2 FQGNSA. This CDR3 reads CASSLELGDSPLHF. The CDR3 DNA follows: TGTGCCAGCAGCTTAGAACTGGGGGACTCACCCCTCCACTTT.

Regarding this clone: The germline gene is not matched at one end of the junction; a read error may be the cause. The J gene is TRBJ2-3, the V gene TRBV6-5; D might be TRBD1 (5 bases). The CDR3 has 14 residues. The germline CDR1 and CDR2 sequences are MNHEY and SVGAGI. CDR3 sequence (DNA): TGTGCCAGCAGTCCTCGGACCGGAACAGGTACGCAGTATTTT. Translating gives CASSPRTGTGTQYF.

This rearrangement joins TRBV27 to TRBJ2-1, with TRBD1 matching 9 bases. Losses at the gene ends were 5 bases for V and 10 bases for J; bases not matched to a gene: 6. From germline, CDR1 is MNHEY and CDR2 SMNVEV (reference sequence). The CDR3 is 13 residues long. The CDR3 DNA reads TGTGCCAGCAGTCCGGGACAGGGCCTGGAGCAGTTCTTC. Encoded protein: CASSPGQGLEQFF.

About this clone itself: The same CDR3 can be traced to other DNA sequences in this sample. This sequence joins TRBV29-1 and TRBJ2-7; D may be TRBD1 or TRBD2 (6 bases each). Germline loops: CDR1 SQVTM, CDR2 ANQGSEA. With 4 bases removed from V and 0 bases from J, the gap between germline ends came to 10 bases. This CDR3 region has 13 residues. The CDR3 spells CSVVQGGSYEQYF. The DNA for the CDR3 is TGCAGCGTTGTACAGGGAGGCTCCTACGAGCAGTACTTC.

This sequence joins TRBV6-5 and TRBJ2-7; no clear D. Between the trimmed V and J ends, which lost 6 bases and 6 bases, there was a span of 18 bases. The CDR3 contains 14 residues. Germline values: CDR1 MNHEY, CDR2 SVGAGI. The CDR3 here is CASSPDFPGPEQYF. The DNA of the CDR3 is TGTGCCAGCAGCCCTGATTTTCCCGGCCCCGAGCAGTACTTC.

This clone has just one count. DNA of the CDR3: TGCGCCAGCAGCTTGGGTGACGGATGGGGTGAAGCTTTCTTT. Its protein product is CASSLGDGWGEAFF. This chain connects TRBV5-1 to TRBJ1-1, with D uncertain. CDR1 is SGHRS and CDR2 is YFSETQ in the germline V gene. The CDR3 consists of 14 residues. V gave up 0 bases and J gave up 7 bases, with 13 bases separating them.

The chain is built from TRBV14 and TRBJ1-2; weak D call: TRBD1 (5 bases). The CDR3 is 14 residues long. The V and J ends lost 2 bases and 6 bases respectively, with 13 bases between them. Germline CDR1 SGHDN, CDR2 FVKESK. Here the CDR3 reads CASSQWQGLNGYTF. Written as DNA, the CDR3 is TGTGCCAGCAGCCAATGGCAGGGATTAAATGGCTACACCTTC.

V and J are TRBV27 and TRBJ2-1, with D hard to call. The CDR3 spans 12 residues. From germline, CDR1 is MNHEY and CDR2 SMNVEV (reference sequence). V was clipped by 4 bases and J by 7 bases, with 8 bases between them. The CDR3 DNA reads TGTGCCAGCAGTTCCACGACTAATGAGCAGTTCTTC. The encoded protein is CASSSTTNEQFF.

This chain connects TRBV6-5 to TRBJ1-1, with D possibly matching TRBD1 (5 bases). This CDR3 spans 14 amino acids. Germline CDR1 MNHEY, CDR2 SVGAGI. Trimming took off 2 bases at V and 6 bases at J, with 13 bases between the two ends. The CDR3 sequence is CASSYVGAGSEAFF. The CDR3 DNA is TGTGCCAGCAGTTACGTTGGGGCCGGCTCTGAAGCTTTCTTT.

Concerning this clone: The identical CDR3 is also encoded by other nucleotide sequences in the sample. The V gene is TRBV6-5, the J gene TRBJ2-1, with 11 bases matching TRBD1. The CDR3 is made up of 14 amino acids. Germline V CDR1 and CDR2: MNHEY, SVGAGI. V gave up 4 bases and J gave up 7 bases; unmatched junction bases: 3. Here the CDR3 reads CASSLGQGGNEQFF. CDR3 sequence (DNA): TGTGCCAGCAGTTTGGGACAGGGGGGGAATGAGCAGTTCTTC.

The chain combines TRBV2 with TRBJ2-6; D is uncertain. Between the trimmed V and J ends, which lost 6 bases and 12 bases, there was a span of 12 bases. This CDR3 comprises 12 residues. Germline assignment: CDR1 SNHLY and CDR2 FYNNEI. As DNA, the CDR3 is TGTGCCAGCAGCGACCTAATAAGCGTCCTGACTTTC. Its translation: CASSDLISVLTF.

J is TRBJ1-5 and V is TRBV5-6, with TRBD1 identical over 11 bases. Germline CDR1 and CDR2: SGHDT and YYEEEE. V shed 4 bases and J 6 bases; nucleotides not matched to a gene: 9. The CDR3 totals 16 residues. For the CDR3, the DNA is TGTGCCAGCAGCCATTGGACAGGGGGCCCAGGTCAGCCCCAGCATTTT. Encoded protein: CASSHWTGGPGQPQHF.

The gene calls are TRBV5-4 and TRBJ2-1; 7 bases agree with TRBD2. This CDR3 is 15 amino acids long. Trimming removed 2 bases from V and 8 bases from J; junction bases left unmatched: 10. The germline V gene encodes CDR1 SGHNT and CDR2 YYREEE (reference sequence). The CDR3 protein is CASSFLTSSVDEQFF. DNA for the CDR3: TGTGCCAGCAGCTTCTTGACTAGCTCAGTCGATGAGCAGTTCTTC.

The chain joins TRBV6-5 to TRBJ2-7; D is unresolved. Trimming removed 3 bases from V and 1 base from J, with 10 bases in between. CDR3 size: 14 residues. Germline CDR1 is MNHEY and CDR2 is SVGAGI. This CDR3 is CASSYGPHSYEQYF. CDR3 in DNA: TGTGCCAGCAGTTATGGGCCTCATTCCTACGAGCAGTACTTC.

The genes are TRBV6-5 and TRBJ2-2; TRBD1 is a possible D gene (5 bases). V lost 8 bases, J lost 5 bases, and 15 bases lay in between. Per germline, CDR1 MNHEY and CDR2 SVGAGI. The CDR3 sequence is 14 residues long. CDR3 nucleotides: TGTGCCAGCCACCTGGCAGGGTGGACCGGGGAGCTGTTTTTT. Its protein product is CASHLAGWTGELFF.

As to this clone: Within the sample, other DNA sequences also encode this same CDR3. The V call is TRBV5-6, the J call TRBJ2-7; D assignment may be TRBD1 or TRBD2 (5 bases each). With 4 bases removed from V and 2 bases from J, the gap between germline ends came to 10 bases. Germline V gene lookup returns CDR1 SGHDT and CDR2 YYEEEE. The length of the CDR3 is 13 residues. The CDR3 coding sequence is TGTGCCAGCAGCCCCGGGACCACCTACGAGCAGTACTTC. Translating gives CASSPGTTYEQYF.

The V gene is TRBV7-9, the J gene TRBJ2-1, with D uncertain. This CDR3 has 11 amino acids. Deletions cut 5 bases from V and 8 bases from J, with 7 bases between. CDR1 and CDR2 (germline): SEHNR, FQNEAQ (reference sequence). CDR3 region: CASSRIYEQFF. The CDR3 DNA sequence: TGTGCCAGCAGCCGTATCTATGAGCAGTTCTTC.

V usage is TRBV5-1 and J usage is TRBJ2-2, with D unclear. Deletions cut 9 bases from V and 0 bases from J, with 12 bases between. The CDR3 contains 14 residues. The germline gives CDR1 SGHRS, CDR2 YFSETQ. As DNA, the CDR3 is TGCGCCAACAAAAGGATCACGAACACCGGGGAGCTGTTTTTT. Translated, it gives CANKRITNTGELFF.

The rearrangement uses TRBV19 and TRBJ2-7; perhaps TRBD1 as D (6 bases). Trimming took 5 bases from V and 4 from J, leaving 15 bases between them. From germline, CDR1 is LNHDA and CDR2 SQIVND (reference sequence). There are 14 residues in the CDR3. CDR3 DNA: TGTGCCAGTAGTTTCTCGACAGGTTTATACGAGCAGTACTTC. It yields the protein CASSFSTGLYEQYF.

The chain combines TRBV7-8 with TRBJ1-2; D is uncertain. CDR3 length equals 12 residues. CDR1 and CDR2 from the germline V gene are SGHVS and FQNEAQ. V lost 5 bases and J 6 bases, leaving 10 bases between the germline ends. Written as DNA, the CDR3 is TGTGCCAGCAGCAATAGTTTAGATGGCTACACCTTC. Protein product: CASSNSLDGYTF. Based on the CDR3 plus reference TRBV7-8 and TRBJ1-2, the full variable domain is GAGVSQSPRYKVAKRGQDVALRCDPISGHVSLFWYQQALGQGPEFLTYFQNEAQLDKSGLPSDRFFAERPEGSVSTLKIQRTQQEDSAVYLCASSNSLDGYTFGSGTRLTVV.

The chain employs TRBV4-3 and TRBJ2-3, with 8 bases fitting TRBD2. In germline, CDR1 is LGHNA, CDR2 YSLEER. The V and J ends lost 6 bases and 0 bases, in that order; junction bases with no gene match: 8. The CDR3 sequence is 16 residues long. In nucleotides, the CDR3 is TGCGCCAGCAGTTCGGGAGCGGGGGCTAGCACAGATACGCAGTATTTT. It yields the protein CASSSGAGASTDTQYF.

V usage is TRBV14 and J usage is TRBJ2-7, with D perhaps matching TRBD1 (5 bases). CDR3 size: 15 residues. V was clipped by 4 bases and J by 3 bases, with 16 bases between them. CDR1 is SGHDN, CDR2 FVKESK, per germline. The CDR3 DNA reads TGTGCCAGCAGCCGATCCGACATCACAGGCTACGAGCAGTACTTC. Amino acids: CASSRSDITGYEQYF.

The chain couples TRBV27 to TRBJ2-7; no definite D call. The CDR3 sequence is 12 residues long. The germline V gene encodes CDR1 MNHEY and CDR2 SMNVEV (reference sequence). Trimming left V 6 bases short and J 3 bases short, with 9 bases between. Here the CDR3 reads CASSTGHYEQYF. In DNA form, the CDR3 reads TGTGCCAGCAGCACCGGCCACTACGAGCAGTACTTC.

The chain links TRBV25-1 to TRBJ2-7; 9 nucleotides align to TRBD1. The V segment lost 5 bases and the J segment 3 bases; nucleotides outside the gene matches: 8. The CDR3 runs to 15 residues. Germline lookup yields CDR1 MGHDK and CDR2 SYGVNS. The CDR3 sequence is CASSFFGTGNYEQYF. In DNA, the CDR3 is TGTGCCAGCAGTTTTTTCGGGACAGGGAACTACGAGCAGTACTTC.

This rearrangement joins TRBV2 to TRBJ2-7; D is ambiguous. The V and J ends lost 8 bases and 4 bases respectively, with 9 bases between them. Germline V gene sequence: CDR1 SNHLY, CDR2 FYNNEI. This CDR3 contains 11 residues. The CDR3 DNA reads TGTGCCAGCGAGTCCGGGTACGAGCAGTACTTC. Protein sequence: CASESGYEQYF.

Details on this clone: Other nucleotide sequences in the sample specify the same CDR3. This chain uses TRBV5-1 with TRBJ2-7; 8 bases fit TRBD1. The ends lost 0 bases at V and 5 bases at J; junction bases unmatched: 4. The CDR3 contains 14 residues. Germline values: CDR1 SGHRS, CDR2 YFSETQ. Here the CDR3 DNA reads TGCGCCAGCAGCTTGGTCCAGGGGGCCCACGAGCAGTACTTC. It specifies CASSLVQGAHEQYF.